The next 18 T cell receptor beta chains were all read from a single sample in a study of T cell responses to AZD1222 COVID-19 vaccine. The protocol was immunoSEQ multiplex PCR, while the TCRdb copy is restricted to in-frame clones and leaves out a portion. The table has 150,000 or so clones, less than 95% seen once. The sequencing used peripheral blood, collected on day 0 of AZD1222 vaccination. Receptors were obtained from an adult in good health.

This chain links TRBV5-4 with TRBJ1-4; D uncertain. Trimming pared 2 bases from V and 4 bases from J, leaving 15 bases between. This CDR3 region has 16 residues. Germline assignment: CDR1 SGHNT and CDR2 YYREEE (reference sequence). The CDR3 spells CASSLGRGRLNEKLFF. Written as DNA, the CDR3 is TGTGCCAGCAGCTTAGGCCGCGGTCGTCTTAATGAAAAACTGTTTTTT.

V usage is TRBV28 and J usage is TRBJ1-2; D uncertain. Per the germline V gene, CDR1 is MDHEN and CDR2 is SYDVKM. The CDR3 extends over 13 amino acids. Trimming took 8 bases from V and 1 from J, leaving 11 bases between them. The CDR3: CASGSSVNYGYTF. In nucleotides, the CDR3 is TGTGCCAGCGGCAGCTCTGTTAACTATGGCTACACCTTC.

The V call is TRBV5-1, the J call TRBJ2-1, with TRBD1 identical over 9 bases. J lost 4 bases, V lost 5 bases, and 4 bases had no gene match. The CDR3 has 14 residues. CDR1 and CDR2 from the germline V gene are SGHRS and YFSETQ. The CDR3 spells CASSGQGPYNEQFF. DNA of the CDR3: TGCGCCAGCAGTGGACAGGGGCCGTACAATGAGCAGTTCTTC.

The gene calls are TRBV7-9 and TRBJ2-3; maybe TRBD1 (6 bases). CDR3 size: 14 residues. Germline V lookup: CDR1 SEHNR, CDR2 FQNEAQ (reference sequence). Trimming left V 10 bases short and J 5 bases short, with 19 bases between. In DNA, the CDR3 is TGTGCCACCAGAGTGGGGGCCTCGGGAGATACGCAGTATTTT. It encodes CATRVGASGDTQYF.

The V and J genes are TRBV12-5 and TRBJ1-1; tentatively, D is TRBD1 (5 bases). Per the germline V gene, CDR1 is LGHNT and CDR2 is FRNRAP. The V end was cut by 2 bases, the J end by 1 base, with 5 bases between. The CDR3 has 13 amino acids. The CDR3 loop reads CASGLTGNTEAFF. In DNA, the CDR3 is TGTGCTAGTGGTTTGACAGGGAACACTGAAGCTTTCTTT.

The chain recombines TRBV6-5 with TRBJ2-1; 8 nucleotides agree with TRBD2. V lost 6 bases to trimming and J lost 2 bases; unmatched junction nucleotides: 3. The length of the CDR3 is 14 residues. Germline V CDR1 and CDR2: MNHEY, SVGAGI. CDR3 nucleotides: TGTGCCAGCAGCCTGGGACTAGCCTACAATGAGCAGTTCTTC. It translates to CASSLGLAYNEQFF.

This clone has only one observation. This chain joins TRBV27 and TRBJ2-1, with D possibly being TRBD2 (6 bases). Germline CDR1 reads MNHEY; CDR2 reads SMNVEV (reference sequence). V was pared by 2 bases and J by 7 bases, with 15 bases between. The CDR3 covers 15 residues. DNA of the CDR3: TGTGCCAGCAGTTTAAGGGACTGGCCTATGAATGAGCAGTTCTTC. As protein: CASSLRDWPMNEQFF.

This chain connects TRBV29-1 to TRBJ2-4; D is unclear. V was cut by 4 bases and J by 8 bases, with 15 bases left in between. The CDR3 runs to 13 residues. Germline V lookup: CDR1 SQVTM, CDR2 ANQGSEA. The CDR3 sequence is CSVVRVGVDIQYF. The CDR3 DNA sequence: TGCAGCGTTGTCCGCGTTGGGGTGGACATTCAGTACTTC.

The chain couples TRBV6-6 to TRBJ2-7; tentatively, D is TRBD2 (6 bases). The germline gives CDR1 MNHNY, CDR2 SVGAGI (reference sequence). This CDR3 comprises 14 residues. V was cut by 8 bases and J by 3 bases, with 17 bases left in between. CDR3 loop: CASGPASVSYEQYF. The CDR3, as DNA: TGTGCCAGCGGGCCCGCTAGCGTGAGCTACGAGCAGTACTTC.

The chain employs TRBV20-1 and TRBJ1-1; D not resolved. The CDR3 is 11 residues long. CDR1 is DFQATT and CDR2 is SNEGSKA in the germline V gene (reference sequence). Trimming shortened V by 4 bases and J by 7 bases, and 10 bases separated the two germline ends. In nucleotides, the CDR3 is TGCAGTGCTAAGATGGGTGTTGAAGCTTTCTTT. It specifies CSAKMGVEAFF.

This clone was observed once. The chain carries TRBV6-5 and TRBJ2-3; D is unclear. The CDR3 sequence is 15 residues long. CDR1 is MNHEY and CDR2 is SVGAGI in the germline V gene. V lost 4 bases to trimming and J lost 2 bases, with 13 bases between them. Here the CDR3 reads CASSSSGSPTDTQYF. CDR3 sequence (DNA): TGTGCCAGCAGTTCGTCGGGTAGCCCCACAGATACGCAGTATTTT.

The sample holds one count of this clone. The chain combines TRBV7-3 with TRBJ2-1; unclear D gene. The CDR3 covers 15 residues. Germline assignment: CDR1 SGHTA and CDR2 FQGTGA. The germline V and J ends were trimmed by 2 bases and 9 bases, with 17 bases remaining between them. In nucleotides, the CDR3 is TGTGCCAGCAGCTTATTATCCACGGGTCGTGTTGAGCAGTTCTTC. Translating gives CASSLLSTGRVEQFF.

The rearrangement joins TRBV3-1 (or the pseudogene TRBV3-2) to TRBJ2-3, with 11 nucleotides matching TRBD2. The V and J ends lost 1 base and 2 bases, in that order; junction bases with no gene match: 5. The CDR3 length is 17 residues. The V gene's germline CDR1 is LGHDT and CDR2 YNNKEL (reference sequence). Written as DNA, the CDR3 is TGTGCCAGCAGCCAAGCCAGGACTAGCGGGCTCACAGATACGCAGTATTTT. Its protein product is CASSQARTSGLTDTQYF.

The V gene is TRBV6-5, the J gene TRBJ1-1, with D hard to call. The V and J ends lost 8 bases and 4 bases respectively, with 11 bases between them. This CDR3 spans 12 amino acids. CDR1 and CDR2 from the germline V gene are MNHEY and SVGAGI. The CDR3 is CASGIGSTEAFF. Written as DNA, the CDR3 is TGTGCCAGCGGAATCGGAAGCACTGAAGCTTTCTTT.

V is TRBV6-5 and J is TRBJ1-2; TRBD1 matches 9 bases. Losses at the gene ends were 0 bases for V and 8 bases for J; bases not matched to a gene: 7. This CDR3 region has 15 residues. Germline CDR1 reads MNHEY; CDR2 reads SVGAGI. The CDR3 nucleotides read TGTGCCAGCAGTTACTCGCCGGGACAGGGTGGCGGCTACACCTTC. Its translation is CASSYSPGQGGGYTF.

J is TRBJ2-3 and V is TRBV21-1; the table gives TRBD2 as D, unverified against the DNA. TRBV21-1 is listed as a pseudogene. This CDR3 has 17 amino acids. The chain's CDR3 is CASSKVGLGGPTDTQYF. CDR3 DNA: TGTGCCAGCAGCAAAGTAGGACTCGGGGGACCCACAGATACGCAGTATTTT.

The J gene is TRBJ2-7, the V gene TRBV3-1 (or the pseudogene TRBV3-2); D is unclear. This CDR3 comprises 12 residues. Trimming removed 3 bases from V and 3 bases from J, with 6 bases in between. The V gene's germline CDR1 is LGHDT and CDR2 YNNKEL (reference sequence). The CDR3 nucleotides are TGTGCCAGCAGCCAGACTTACTACGAGCAGTACTTC. Its protein product is CASSQTYYEQYF.

CDR3 protein: CASSHKRLAETQYF. The CDR3 DNA sequence: TGTGCCAGCAGCCACAAAAGACTAGCAGAGACCCAGTACTTC. The V and J genes are TRBV5-5 and TRBJ2-5, with 7 bases fitting TRBD2. V dropped 4 bases and J dropped 4; count of bases not matched to a gene: 7. Germline loops: CDR1 SGHKS, CDR2 YYEKEE (reference sequence). The CDR3 is made up of 14 amino acids. Supplemented by reference TRBV5-5 and TRBJ2-5, the full variable domain reads DAGVTQSPTHLIKTRGQQVTLRCSPISGHKSVSWYQQVLGQGPQFIFQYYEKEERGRGNFPDRFSARQFPNYSSELNVNALLLGDSALYLCASSHKRLAETQYFGPGTRLLVL.